The 2 T cell receptor beta chains below were found in one sample sequenced in a study of T and B cells in COVID-19 patients. From blood, about 230-500 ng of genomic DNA served as TRB template. TRB rearrangements were amplified by multiplex PCR with BIOMED2 TRB-A/B primers. TCRdb analysed the multiplex PCR reads with MiXCR anew, one entry per CDR3 protein. Of 17,000 or so distinct CDR3 sequences detected, 35% to 45% appear once; the ten largest clones hold about 15%. Sequencing was done on a sample of blood. Receptor source: a human donor with active COVID-19.

The rearrangement uses TRBV10-1 and TRBJ2-1; 13 bases are shared with TRBD2. Losses at the gene ends were 10 bases for V and 9 bases for J; bases not matched to a gene: 15. The CDR3 length is 16 residues. In germline, CDR1 is WNHNN, CDR2 SYGVQD (reference sequence). CDR3 nucleotide sequence: TGCGCCACCTCCCAAGGAGGGACTAGCGGGGTTGGTGAGCAGTTCTTC. Its protein product is CATSQGGTSGVGEQFF.

This clonotype was found once. V is TRBV18 and J is TRBJ2-7, with TRBD1 matching 8 bases. V was clipped by 4 bases and J by 5 bases; unmatched bases: 7. This CDR3 has 14 residues. CDR1 is KGHSH and CDR2 is LQKENI in the germline V gene. In DNA, the CDR3 is TGTGCCAGCTCACGGTCTCAGGGGGCCGACGAGCAGTACGTC. It codes for CASSRSQGADEQYV.